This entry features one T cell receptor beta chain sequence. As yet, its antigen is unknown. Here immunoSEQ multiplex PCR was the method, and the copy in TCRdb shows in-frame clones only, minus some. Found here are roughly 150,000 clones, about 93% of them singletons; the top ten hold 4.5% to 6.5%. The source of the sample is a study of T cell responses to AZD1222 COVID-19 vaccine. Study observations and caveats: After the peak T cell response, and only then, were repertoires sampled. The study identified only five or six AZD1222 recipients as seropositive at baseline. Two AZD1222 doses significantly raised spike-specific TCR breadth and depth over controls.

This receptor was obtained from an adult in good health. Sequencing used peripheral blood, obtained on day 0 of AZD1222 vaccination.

In nucleotides, the CDR3 is TGTGCCAGCAGTCGAGGGAACTATGGCTACACCTTC. Its translation is CASSRGNYGYTF. V and J are TRBV27 and TRBJ1-2; no reliable D call. The V end was cut by 5 bases, the J end by 2 bases, with 6 bases between. The germline V gene has CDR1 MNHEY and CDR2 SMNVEV (reference sequence). This CDR3 is built from 12 residues.